This TCR beta chain originates from a study of blood T cells in healthy people across ages. This CDR3 is built from 15 residues. The V segment lost 5 bases and the J segment 1 base; nucleotides outside the gene matches: 6. Germline V gene data show CDR1 as DFQATT and CDR2 as SNEGSKA (reference sequence). This clonotype was detected many times. A second about 6 to 12 cycle PCR used barcoded and J-beta primers. TCRdb passed the 5' RACE reads through MiXCR, listing each CDR3 protein once. The data hold about 1,800,000 distinct CDR3 sequences, with under 30% observed a single time. The sequenced material came from blood. V and J are TRBV20-1 and TRBJ2-1, with 9 bases identical to TRBD2. The TCR was taken from a woman aged 25 to 39 in good health. The CDR3 here is CSAASSGVSYNEQFF. The CDR3 nucleotides read TGCAGTGCTGCCTCTAGCGGGGTTTCCTACAATGAGCAGTTCTTC.